These 27 T cell receptor beta chains came from one sample sequenced in a study of T cell responses to AZD1222 COVID-19 vaccine. The protocol was immunoSEQ multiplex PCR, while the TCRdb copy is restricted to in-frame clones and leaves out a portion. The table includes roughly 170,000 clones, 94% detected once. The sequences come from peripheral blood, collected 28 days after the second AZD1222 dose. These TCRs come from an adult who received the AZD1222 COVID-19 vaccine.

The chain joins TRBV28 to TRBJ1-5, with 11 bases fitting TRBD1. Germline V gives CDR1 MDHEN, CDR2 SYDVKM. Trimming at V came to 6 bases and at J to 9 bases, leaving 10 bases not matched to a gene. The CDR3 is made up of 15 amino acids. This CDR3 reads CASSGQGAEKGPQHF. CDR3 coding DNA: TGTGCCAGCAGCGGACAGGGGGCGGAGAAAGGGCCCCAGCATTTT.

The chain employs TRBV2 and TRBJ1-5, with TRBD1 identical over 8 bases. Trimming removed 6 bases from V and 5 bases from J; junction bases left unmatched: 15. CDR3 length: 17 amino acids. CDR1 SNHLY and CDR2 FYNNEI come from the germline V gene. CDR3 residues: CASSQPTDRGGYQPQHF. In DNA form, the CDR3 reads TGTGCCAGCAGCCAACCGACTGACAGGGGAGGCTATCAGCCCCAGCATTTT. Full variable domain (rest looked up from reference TRBV2 and TRBJ1-5): EPEVTQTPSHQVTQMGQEVILRCVPISNHLYFYWYRQILGQKVEFLVSFYNNEISEKSEIFDDQFSVERPDGSNFTLKIRSTKLEDSAMYFCASSQPTDRGGYQPQHFGDGTRLSIL.

J is TRBJ2-7 and V is TRBV28; a possible D gene is TRBD1 (5 bases). Trimming removed 8 bases at V and 3 bases at J, with 14 bases between. The CDR3 totals 13 residues. Germline CDR1 MDHEN, CDR2 SYDVKM. The CDR3: CASSLRAVYEQYF. For the CDR3, the DNA is TGTGCCAGCTCCCTCAGGGCAGTCTACGAGCAGTACTTC. Looking up the rest from reference TRBV28 and TRBJ2-7 gives the full variable domain: DVKVTQSSRYLVKRTGEKVFLECVQDMDHENMFWYRQDPGLGLRLIYFSYDVKMKEKGDIPEGYSVSREKKERFSLILESASTNQTSMYLCASSLRAVYEQYFGPGTRLTVT.

The V gene is TRBV19, the J gene TRBJ1-1; no reliable D call. V lost 3 bases to trimming and J lost 11 bases, with 16 bases between them. The CDR3 has 13 amino acids. The germline V gene encodes CDR1 LNHDA and CDR2 SQIVND (reference sequence). The CDR3 DNA follows: TGTGCCAGTAGTATGCGTGGCGGGGATAAGGCTTTCTTT. Translating gives CASSMRGGDKAFF.

V usage is TRBV13 and J usage is TRBJ1-1; no definite D call. Germline V CDR1 and CDR2: PRHDT, FYEKMQ (reference sequence). Trimming removed 6 bases at V and 11 bases at J, with 25 bases between. This CDR3 is built from 15 residues. CDR3 sequence: CASSSSRRSPRGAFF. The CDR3 bases are TGTGCCAGCAGTAGCAGCCGACGTTCTCCCCGAGGGGCTTTCTTT.

The CDR3 nucleotides are TGCGCCAGCAGCCAAGATCGCTTTGGGGGGGCCGGAGATACGCAGTATTTT. Its protein product is CASSQDRFGGAGDTQYF. This chain joins TRBV4-3 and TRBJ2-3; a possible D gene is TRBD2 (7 bases). Trimming removed 0 bases at V and 5 bases at J, with 18 bases between. This CDR3 has 17 residues. CDR1 and CDR2 from the germline V gene are LGHNA and YSLEER.

A single count supports this clone. The chain joins TRBV11-2 to TRBJ2-1, with no clear D. The length of the CDR3 is 12 residues. The germline gives CDR1 SGHAT, CDR2 FQNNGV. V was shortened by 10 bases and J by 4 bases, with 11 bases between the two germline ends. For the CDR3, the DNA is TGTGCCATACGAAGTGTATACAATGAGCAGTTCTTC. As protein: CAIRSVYNEQFF.

The chain joins TRBV30 to TRBJ1-4; D unclear. Germline V gene lookup returns CDR1 GTSNPN and CDR2 SVGIG (reference sequence). The ends were cut back, 4 bases at V and 7 bases at J, with 16 bases in the middle. The CDR3 covers 14 residues. The DNA of the CDR3 is TGTGCCTGGAAGAAAGACCCCCGGACTGAAAAACTGTTTTTT. Translation gives CAWKKDPRTEKLFF.

V is TRBV7-9 and J is TRBJ1-6; D gene uncertain. V lost 3 bases, J lost 9 bases, and 12 bases lay in between. Germline CDR1 SEHNR, CDR2 FQNEAQ (reference sequence). This CDR3 has 14 residues. CDR3 sequence: CASSFSDKGSPLHF. The CDR3 region has the DNA TGTGCCAGCAGCTTCTCCGACAAAGGTTCACCCCTCCACTTT.

This rearrangement joins TRBV28 to TRBJ1-4; possible D gene TRBD1, 5 bases. V was shortened by 6 bases and J by 8 bases, with 19 bases between the two germline ends. The CDR3 sequence is 15 residues long. Germline V CDR1 and CDR2: MDHEN, SYDVKM. CDR3: CASRRTRALGEKLFF. Written as DNA, the CDR3 is TGTGCCAGCAGGCGCACCAGGGCATTGGGGGAAAAACTGTTTTTT.

The rearrangement links TRBV27 to TRBJ1-5; 8 positions match TRBD1. V was pared by 0 bases and J by 4 bases, with 2 bases of the junction left unmatched. The CDR3 sequence is 15 residues long. The V gene's germline CDR1 is MNHEY and CDR2 SMNVEV (reference sequence). The CDR3 protein is CASSLSGQANQPQHF. In nucleotides, the CDR3 is TGTGCCAGCAGTTTATCGGGACAGGCTAATCAGCCCCAGCATTTT.

The rearrangement links TRBV6-5 to TRBJ1-1; maybe TRBD1 (5 bases). Germline values: CDR1 MNHEY, CDR2 SVGAGI. The CDR3 has 14 residues. Trimming shortened V by 5 bases and J by 0 bases, and 10 bases separated the two germline ends. DNA of the CDR3: TGTGCCAGCAGTCGGACAAGAGTGAACACTGAAGCTTTCTTT. Its translation: CASSRTRVNTEAFF.

This clone was found once. The chain carries TRBV15 and TRBJ2-3; no firm D call. Germline values: CDR1 LNHNV, CDR2 YYDKDF (reference sequence). V dropped 5 bases and J dropped 1 base, with 16 bases sitting between them. This CDR3 spans 16 amino acids. The CDR3 DNA reads TGTGCCACCAGCTTCGGCGCCCGAGGTGGCACAGATACGCAGTATTTT. Residues: CATSFGARGGTDTQYF.

The chain joins TRBV20-1 to TRBJ2-3; D gene unclear. The CDR3 contains 14 residues. V gave up 3 bases and J gave up 0 bases, with 10 bases separating them. Germline assignment: CDR1 DFQATT and CDR2 SNEGSKA (reference sequence). CDR3 bases: TGCAGTGCTAGTGCCGGCTTTAGCACAGATACGCAGTATTTT. This sequence encodes CSASAGFSTDTQYF.

The chain is built from TRBV9 and TRBJ1-1, with 7 bases matching TRBD1. V lost 0 bases to trimming and J lost 4 bases; unmatched junction nucleotides: 9. CDR3 length: 16 residues. Germline CDR1 reads SGDLS; CDR2 reads YYNGEE. The CDR3 is CASSVASGTVGTEAFF. Written as DNA, the CDR3 is TGTGCCAGCAGCGTAGCTTCCGGGACAGTGGGCACTGAAGCTTTCTTT.

The genes are TRBV4-1 and TRBJ2-2, with a tentative D call TRBD1 (6 bases). The CDR3 consists of 14 residues. The V gene lost 7 bases and the J gene lost 2 bases, with 11 bases spanning the gap. Germline V gives CDR1 MGHRA, CDR2 YSYEKL. This CDR3 is CASTGTFNTGELFF. In nucleotides, the CDR3 is TGCGCCAGCACCGGGACATTTAACACCGGGGAGCTGTTTTTT.

The CDR3 DNA reads as TGTGCCAGTAGTGACAGGGCCGATACGCAGTATTTT. This sequence encodes CASSDRADTQYF. The chain couples TRBV19 to TRBJ2-3; the match to TRBD1 covers 7 bases. The V segment lost 5 bases and the J segment 6 bases; nucleotides outside the gene matches: 2. Germline V gene data show CDR1 as LNHDA and CDR2 as SQIVND (reference sequence). The CDR3 spans 12 residues.

The V gene is TRBV28, the J gene TRBJ2-6; D is possibly TRBD2 (6 bases). The germline CDR1 and CDR2 sequences are MDHEN and SYDVKM. This CDR3 is 17 amino acids long. V gave up 7 bases and J gave up 0 bases, with 16 bases separating them. The CDR3 sequence: CASTMGGVGSGANVLTF. The CDR3 nucleotides are TGTGCCAGCACCATGGGGGGTGTGGGCTCTGGGGCCAACGTCCTGACTTTC.

The rearrangement joins TRBV28 to TRBJ2-3, with 7 bases aligning to TRBD1. Germline V lookup: CDR1 MDHEN, CDR2 SYDVKM. This CDR3 is built from 14 residues. After removal of 10 bases from V and 3 bases from J, the junction contained 10 bases not matched to a gene. The CDR3 bases are TGTGCCATCAAAACAACGACAGGGACAGATACGCAGTATTTT. As protein: CAIKTTTGTDTQYF.

CDR3 DNA: TGTGCCAGCAGCGCCCTGCTTTCGTCGGATGAGCAGTTCTTC. Translation gives CASSALLSSDEQFF. The chain carries TRBV9 and TRBJ2-1; no reliable D call. V dropped 3 bases and J dropped 8 bases, with 15 bases sitting between them. The CDR3 totals 14 residues. CDR1 and CDR2 from the germline V gene are SGDLS and YYNGEE.

V gene TRBV19 combines with J gene TRBJ2-1; no clear D. Trimming cost V 3 bases and J 5 bases, with 11 bases left between them. CDR1 and CDR2 from the germline V gene are LNHDA and SQIVND (reference sequence). This CDR3 region has 14 residues. CDR3 loop: CASSIGFGNNEQFF. CDR3 nucleotide sequence: TGTGCCAGTAGTATCGGGTTCGGAAACAATGAGCAGTTCTTC.

This CDR3 reads CASSLMWNTEAFF. The CDR3 region has the DNA TGTGCCAGCAGTTTAATGTGGAACACTGAAGCTTTCTTT. V is TRBV27 and J is TRBJ1-1; unclear D gene. V lost 2 bases and J lost 1, with 5 bases in between. The V gene's germline CDR1 is MNHEY and CDR2 SMNVEV (reference sequence). The CDR3 runs to 13 residues.

This clone appeared a single time. The chain combines TRBV9 with TRBJ1-6; 9 bases match TRBD1. The ends lost 4 bases at V and 7 bases at J; junction bases unmatched: 6. The CDR3 loop spans 15 amino acids. Per germline, CDR1 SGDLS and CDR2 YYNGEE. In nucleotides, the CDR3 is TGTGCCAGCAGCTCGGAGGGACAGGGAAATTCACCCCTCCACTTT. Translated: CASSSEGQGNSPLHF.

The V call is TRBV4-3, the J call TRBJ1-2, with D maybe TRBD1 (5 bases). The V end was cut by 1 base, the J end by 2 bases, with 5 bases between. The V gene's germline CDR1 is LGHNA and CDR2 YSLEER. CDR3 size: 13 residues. The CDR3 reads CASSQGQNYGYTF. In DNA form, the CDR3 reads TGCGCCAGCAGCCAAGGACAGAACTATGGCTACACCTTC.

The chain has TRBV7-2 and TRBJ1-6; D uncertain. V lost 5 bases and J lost 7, with 3 bases in between. CDR1 is SGHTA and CDR2 is FQGNSA in the germline V gene. This CDR3 is built from 11 residues. CDR3 nucleotides: TGTGCCAGCAGCCAAAATTCACCCCTCCACTTT. Protein product: CASSQNSPLHF.

The chain uses TRBV28 and TRBJ2-3; D perhaps matches TRBD1 (6 bases). The CDR3 length is 14 residues. CDR1 MDHEN and CDR2 SYDVKM come from the germline V gene. V lost 5 bases to trimming and J lost 2 bases, with 11 bases between them. CDR3 region: CASSPQGYTDTQYF. The CDR3 DNA follows: TGTGCCAGCAGTCCACAGGGATACACAGATACGCAGTATTTT.

The CDR3 sequence: CASSAGQNTEAFF. The DNA for the CDR3 is TGTGCCAGCTCAGCGGGACAGAACACTGAAGCTTTCTTT. The chain recombines TRBV18 with TRBJ1-1; maybe TRBD1 (6 bases). V was shortened by 5 bases and J by 1 base, with 8 bases between the two germline ends. CDR3 length equals 13 residues. The germline CDR1 and CDR2 sequences are KGHSH and LQKENI.